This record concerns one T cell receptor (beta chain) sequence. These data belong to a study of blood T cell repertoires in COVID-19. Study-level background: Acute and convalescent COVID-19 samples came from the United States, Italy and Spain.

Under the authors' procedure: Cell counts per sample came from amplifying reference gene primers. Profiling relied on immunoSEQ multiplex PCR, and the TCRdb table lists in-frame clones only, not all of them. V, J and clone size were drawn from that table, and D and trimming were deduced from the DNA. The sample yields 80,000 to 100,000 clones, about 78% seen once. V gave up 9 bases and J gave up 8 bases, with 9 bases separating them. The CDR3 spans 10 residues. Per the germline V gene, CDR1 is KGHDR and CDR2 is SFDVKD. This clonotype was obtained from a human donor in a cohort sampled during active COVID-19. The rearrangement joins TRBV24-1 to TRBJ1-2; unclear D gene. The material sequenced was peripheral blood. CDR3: CATGLAGYTF. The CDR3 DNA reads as TGTGCCACCGGTTTGGCCGGCTACACCTTC.